This T cell receptor beta chain appears in the sequencing data of a study of control samples from healthy donors and cancer patients. Trimming took 0 bases from V and 0 from J, leaving 3 bases between them. The V gene's germline CDR1 is MGHDK and CDR2 SYGVNS. This CDR3 is built from 15 residues. The assay was immunoSEQ multiplex PCR, and TCRdb's table has in-frame clones only and misses some. The sample lists some 120,000 clones; more than 75% were seen once. This TCR was recovered from a man in his sixties in good health. The sequenced sample was blood. J is TRBJ2-6 and V is TRBV25-1; D uncertain. CDR3 amino acids: CASSEYGSGANVLTF. CDR3 in DNA: TGTGCCAGCAGTGAATACGGCTCTGGGGCCAACGTCCTGACTTTC.